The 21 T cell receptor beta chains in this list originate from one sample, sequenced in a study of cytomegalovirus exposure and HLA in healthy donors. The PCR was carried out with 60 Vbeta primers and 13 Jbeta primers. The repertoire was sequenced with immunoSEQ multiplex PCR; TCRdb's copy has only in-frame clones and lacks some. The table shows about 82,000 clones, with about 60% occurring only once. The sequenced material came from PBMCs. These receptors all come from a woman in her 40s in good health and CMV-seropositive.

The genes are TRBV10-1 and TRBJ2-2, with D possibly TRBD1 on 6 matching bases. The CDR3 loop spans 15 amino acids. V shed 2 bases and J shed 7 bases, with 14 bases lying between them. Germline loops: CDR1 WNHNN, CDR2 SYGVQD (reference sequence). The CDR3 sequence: CASSEGGPGVGELFF. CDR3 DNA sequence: TGCGCCAGCAGTGAGGGGGGCCCTGGCGTCGGGGAGCTGTTTTTT.

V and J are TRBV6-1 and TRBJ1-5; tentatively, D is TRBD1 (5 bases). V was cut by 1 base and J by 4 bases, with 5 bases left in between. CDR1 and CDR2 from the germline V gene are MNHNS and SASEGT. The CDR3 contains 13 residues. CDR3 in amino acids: CASSEGTNQPQHF. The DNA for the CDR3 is TGTGCCAGCAGTGAAGGGACAAATCAGCCCCAGCATTTT.

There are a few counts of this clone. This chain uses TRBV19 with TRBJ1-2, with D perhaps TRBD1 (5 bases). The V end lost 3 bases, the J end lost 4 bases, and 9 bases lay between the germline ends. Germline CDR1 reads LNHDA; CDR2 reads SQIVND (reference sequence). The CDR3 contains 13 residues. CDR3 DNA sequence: TGTGCCAGTAGTATTGGAGGGGCCTATGGCTACACCTTC. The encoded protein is CASSIGGAYGYTF.

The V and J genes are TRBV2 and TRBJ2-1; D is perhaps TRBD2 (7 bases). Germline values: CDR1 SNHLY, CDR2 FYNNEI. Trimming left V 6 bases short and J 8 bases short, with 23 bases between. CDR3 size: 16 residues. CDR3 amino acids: CASRGIGEGVQYEQFF. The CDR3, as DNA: TGTGCCAGCAGAGGGATAGGGGAGGGGGTACAATATGAGCAGTTCTTC.

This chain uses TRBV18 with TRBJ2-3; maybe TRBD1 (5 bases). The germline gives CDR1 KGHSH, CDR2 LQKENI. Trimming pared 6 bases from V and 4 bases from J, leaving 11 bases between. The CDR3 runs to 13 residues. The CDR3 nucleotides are TGTGCCAGCTCGGGCAGGGAATCAGATACGCAGTATTTT. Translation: CASSGRESDTQYF.

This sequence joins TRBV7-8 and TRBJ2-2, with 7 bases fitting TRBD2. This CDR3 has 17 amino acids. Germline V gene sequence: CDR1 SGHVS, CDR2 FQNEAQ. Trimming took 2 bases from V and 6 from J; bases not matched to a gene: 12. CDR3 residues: CASSLIGTVAGAGELFF. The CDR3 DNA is TGTGCCAGCAGCTTAATAGGGACCGTAGCGGGTGCCGGGGAGCTGTTTTTT.

CDR3 in DNA: TGTGCCAGTAGTATGGGGCTAGCGGGCCCTTACGAGCAGTACTTC. Translation: CASSMGLAGPYEQYF. The chain employs TRBV19 and TRBJ2-7; TRBD2 aligns across 8 bases. The germline V gene has CDR1 LNHDA and CDR2 SQIVND (reference sequence). V trimming: 3 bases; J trimming: 4 bases; junction bases outside the gene matches: 8. The length of the CDR3 is 15 residues.

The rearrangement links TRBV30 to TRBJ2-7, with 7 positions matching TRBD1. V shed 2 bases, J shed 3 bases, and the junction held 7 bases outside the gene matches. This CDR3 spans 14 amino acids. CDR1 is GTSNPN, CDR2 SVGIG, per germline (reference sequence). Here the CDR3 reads CAWSLRDSLYEQYF. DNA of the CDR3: TGTGCCTGGAGTCTCCGGGACAGCCTCTACGAGCAGTACTTC.

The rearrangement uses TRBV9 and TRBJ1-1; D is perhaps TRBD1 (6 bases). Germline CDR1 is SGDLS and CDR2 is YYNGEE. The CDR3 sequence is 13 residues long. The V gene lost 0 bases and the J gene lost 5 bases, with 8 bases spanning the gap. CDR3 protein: CASSVVTGTEAFF. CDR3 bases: TGTGCCAGCAGCGTAGTGACAGGAACTGAAGCTTTCTTT. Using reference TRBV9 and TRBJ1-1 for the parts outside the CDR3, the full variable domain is DSGVTQTPKHLITATGQRVTLRCSPRSGDLSVYWYQQSLDQGLQFLIQYYNGEERAKGNILERFSAQQFPDLHSELNLSSLELGDSALYFCASSVVTGTEAFFGQGTRLTVV.

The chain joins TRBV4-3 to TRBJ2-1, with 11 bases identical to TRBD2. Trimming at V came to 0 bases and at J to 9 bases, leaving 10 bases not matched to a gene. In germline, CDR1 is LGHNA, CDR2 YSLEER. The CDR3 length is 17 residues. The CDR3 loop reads CASSQDTSLAGGGEQFF. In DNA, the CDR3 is TGCGCCAGCAGCCAAGATACCTCTTTAGCGGGAGGGGGTGAGCAGTTCTTC.

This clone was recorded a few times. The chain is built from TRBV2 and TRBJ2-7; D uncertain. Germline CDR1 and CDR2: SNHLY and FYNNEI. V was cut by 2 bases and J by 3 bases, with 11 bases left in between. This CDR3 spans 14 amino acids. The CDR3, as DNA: TGTGCCAGCAGTGAAAATCCACTCATCTACGAGCAGTACTTC. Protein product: CASSENPLIYEQYF.

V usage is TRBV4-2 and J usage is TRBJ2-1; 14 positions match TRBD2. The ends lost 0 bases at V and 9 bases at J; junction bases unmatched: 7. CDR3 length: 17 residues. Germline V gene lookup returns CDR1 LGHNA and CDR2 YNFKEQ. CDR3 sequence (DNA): TGTGCCAGCAGCCAAGACCCGACTAGCGGGAGGGGTGGTGAGCAGTTCTTC. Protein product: CASSQDPTSGRGGEQFF.

The CDR3 nucleotides read TGTGCCAGCGGGAGAGAGACAGGGGACACTGAAGCTTTCTTT. Translating it yields CASGRETGDTEAFF. The rearrangement links TRBV2 to TRBJ1-1, with 8 bases lining up with TRBD1. Germline V CDR1 and CDR2: SNHLY, FYNNEI. V gave up 8 bases and J gave up 3 bases; unmatched junction bases: 8. CDR3 length equals 14 residues.

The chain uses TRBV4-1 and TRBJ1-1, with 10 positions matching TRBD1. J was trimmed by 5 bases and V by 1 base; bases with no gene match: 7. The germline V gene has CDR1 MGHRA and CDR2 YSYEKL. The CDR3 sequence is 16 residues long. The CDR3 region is CASSQGGTGVETEAFF. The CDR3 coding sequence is TGCGCCAGCAGCCAAGGGGGGACAGGGGTAGAGACTGAAGCTTTCTTT.

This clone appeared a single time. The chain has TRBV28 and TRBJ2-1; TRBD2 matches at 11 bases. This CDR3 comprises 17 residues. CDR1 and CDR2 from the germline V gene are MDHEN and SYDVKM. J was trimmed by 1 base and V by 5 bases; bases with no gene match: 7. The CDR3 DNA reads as TGTGCCAGCAGTCCCCCCACTAGCGGGAGTTCCTACAATGAGCAGTTCTTC. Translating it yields CASSPPTSGSSYNEQFF.

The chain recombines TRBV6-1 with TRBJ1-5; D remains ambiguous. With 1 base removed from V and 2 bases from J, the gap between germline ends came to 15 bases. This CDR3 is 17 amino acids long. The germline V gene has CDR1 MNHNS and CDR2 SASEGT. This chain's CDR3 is CASSEGSRRWGNQPQHF. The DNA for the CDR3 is TGTGCCAGCAGTGAAGGGTCCCGGAGATGGGGCAATCAGCCCCAGCATTTT.

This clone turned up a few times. The CDR3 sequence is CASSHLTGTNYGYTF. Here the CDR3 DNA reads TGTGCCAGCAGCCATTTGACAGGGACTAACTATGGCTACACCTTC. This chain links TRBV28 with TRBJ1-2, with 7 bases fitting TRBD1. Germline V gene sequence: CDR1 MDHEN, CDR2 SYDVKM. CDR3 length: 15 residues. The V and J ends lost 6 bases and 0 bases, in that order; junction bases with no gene match: 7.

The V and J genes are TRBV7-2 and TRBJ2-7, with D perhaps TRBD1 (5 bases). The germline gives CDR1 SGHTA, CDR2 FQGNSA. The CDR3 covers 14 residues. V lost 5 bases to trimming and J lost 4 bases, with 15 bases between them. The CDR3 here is CASSPGHLLYEQYF. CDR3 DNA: TGTGCCAGCAGCCCAGGACACCTCTTGTACGAGCAGTACTTC.

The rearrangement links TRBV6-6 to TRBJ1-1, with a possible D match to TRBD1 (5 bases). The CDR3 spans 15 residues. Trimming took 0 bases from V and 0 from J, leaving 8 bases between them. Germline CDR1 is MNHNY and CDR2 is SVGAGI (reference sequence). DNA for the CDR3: TGTGCCAGCAGTTACTCGCCAGGGTTGAACACTGAAGCTTTCTTT. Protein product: CASSYSPGLNTEAFF.

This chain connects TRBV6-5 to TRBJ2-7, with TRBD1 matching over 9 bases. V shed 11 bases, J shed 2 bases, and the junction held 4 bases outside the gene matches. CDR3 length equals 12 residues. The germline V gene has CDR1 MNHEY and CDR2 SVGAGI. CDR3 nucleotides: TGTGCCGGGGGACAGGGACCCTACGAGCAGTACTTC. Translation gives CAGGQGPYEQYF.

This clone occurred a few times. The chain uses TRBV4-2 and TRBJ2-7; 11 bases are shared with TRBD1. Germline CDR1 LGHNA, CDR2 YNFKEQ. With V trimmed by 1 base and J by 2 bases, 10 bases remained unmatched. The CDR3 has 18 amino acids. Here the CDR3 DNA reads TGTGCCAGCAGCCAAGTCGGGGGACAGGGGGTTGGTACCTACGAGCAGTACTTC. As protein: CASSQVGGQGVGTYEQYF.